The 32 T cell receptor beta chains presented below share a single source sample, sequenced in a study of blood T cell repertoires in COVID-19. Libraries were prepared by immunoSEQ multiplex PCR; TCRdb keeps only in-frame clonotypes and omits some of them. The data contain some 340,000 clones, more than 70% of them singletons. Sequencing was done on a sample of PBMCs or T cells enriched from blood (not recorded which). These receptors were obtained from a woman in her 30s who had recovered from COVID-19.

The chain carries TRBV21-1 and TRBJ1-3; whether TRBD1, the table's D call, matches the DNA was not checked. TRBV21-1 corresponds to a pseudogene. The CDR3 covers 17 residues. This chain's CDR3 is CASSMRQGVRSGNTIYF. For the CDR3, the DNA is TGTGCCAGCAGCATGAGACAGGGGGTACGGAGTGGAAACACCATATATTTT.

This clone came up once. V is TRBV18 and J is TRBJ2-5; 12 bases are a match to TRBD1. V lost 4 bases and J lost 3; bases outside the gene matches: 3. This CDR3 is built from 15 residues. The germline V gene encodes CDR1 KGHSH and CDR2 LQKENI. The CDR3 nucleotides are TGTGCCAGCTCACGCGGGACAGGGGGCGAAGAGACCCAGTACTTC. Protein sequence: CASSRGTGGEETQYF.

This rearrangement joins TRBV6-1 to TRBJ1-2; 7 nucleotides align to TRBD1. CDR1 MNHNS and CDR2 SASEGT come from the germline V gene. The CDR3 totals 15 residues. V was pared by 2 bases and J by 4 bases, with 7 bases of the junction left unmatched. The CDR3 nucleotides read TGTGCCAGCAGTGAATTTCTTGGGGACAGCTATGGCTACACCTTC. This sequence encodes CASSEFLGDSYGYTF.

This clone came up once. The rearrangement uses TRBV7-9 and TRBJ2-5, with 7 bases that match TRBD1. V lost 5 bases to trimming and J lost 6 bases; unmatched junction nucleotides: 6. From germline, CDR1 is SEHNR and CDR2 FQNEAQ (reference sequence). The CDR3 extends over 13 amino acids. CDR3 sequence reads: CASSRDRAQTQYF. DNA for the CDR3: TGTGCCAGCAGCCGAGACAGGGCGCAGACCCAGTACTTC. Supplemented by reference TRBV7-9 and TRBJ2-5, the full variable domain reads DTGVSQNPRHKITKRGQNVTFRCDPISEHNRLYWYRQTLGQGPEFLTYFQNEAQLEKSRLLSDRFSAERPKGSFSTLEIQRTEQGDSAMYLCASSRDRAQTQYFGPGTRLLVL.

The rearrangement uses TRBV19 and TRBJ2-7; 8 nucleotides match TRBD1. The CDR3 extends over 13 amino acids. Germline CDR1 and CDR2: LNHDA and SQIVND (reference sequence). V trimming: 9 bases; J trimming: 2 bases; junction bases outside the gene matches: 6. The CDR3 bases are TGTGCCAGCTCGACAGGGGAGACCTACGAGCAGTACTTC. It specifies CASSTGETYEQYF.

V usage is TRBV5-6 and J usage is TRBJ1-3; 10 nucleotides line up with TRBD1. J lost 8 bases, V lost 4 bases, and 6 bases had no gene match. The V gene's germline CDR1 is SGHDT and CDR2 YYEEEE. The CDR3 runs 14 residues. CDR3 DNA: TGTGCCAGCAGCCCGTCGGGACAGGGGTACACCATATATTTT. This encodes CASSPSGQGYTIYF.

A word on this clone: Sequence at one end of the junction differs from germline and may be a read error. This chain uses TRBV19 with TRBJ1-1, with a possible D match to TRBD1 (5 bases). Germline-derived CDR1 and CDR2 are LNHDA and SQIVND (reference sequence). The CDR3 is made up of 13 amino acids. CDR3 loop: CASSIPGNAEAFF. The CDR3 DNA reads TGTGCCAGTAGTATACCAGGGAACGCTGAAGCTTTCTTT. The full variable domain, in which reference TRBV19 and TRBJ1-1 provide the parts outside the CDR3, is DGGITQSPKYLFRKEGQNVTLSCEQNLNHDAMYWYRQDPGQGLRLIYYSQIVNDFQKGDIAEGYSVSREKKESFPLTVTSAQKNPTAFYLCASSIPGNAEAFFGQGTRLTVV.

The V gene is TRBV2, the J gene TRBJ2-7; unclear D gene. Germline CDR1 SNHLY, CDR2 FYNNEI. Trimming took 1 base from V and 2 from J, leaving 9 bases between them. The CDR3 loop spans 14 amino acids. The CDR3 sequence is CASSEGRFAYEQYF. The CDR3 DNA reads as TGTGCCAGCAGTGAAGGCAGATTCGCCTACGAGCAGTACTTC.

The chain recombines TRBV7-9 with TRBJ1-5, with D uncertain. CDR3 length: 12 residues. Germline lookup yields CDR1 SEHNR and CDR2 FQNEAQ (reference sequence). V gave up 6 bases and J gave up 7 bases, with 10 bases separating them. CDR3 nucleotides: TGTGCCAGCAGTCTACCTGAACAGCCCCAGCATTTT. Protein sequence: CASSLPEQPQHF. The whole variable domain, filled in from reference TRBV7-9 and TRBJ1-5, reads DTGVSQNPRHKITKRGQNVTFRCDPISEHNRLYWYRQTLGQGPEFLTYFQNEAQLEKSRLLSDRFSAERPKGSFSTLEIQRTEQGDSAMYLCASSLPEQPQHFGDGTRLSIL.

This clone appeared once. V and J are TRBV9 and TRBJ2-5; TRBD2 is a possible D gene (5 bases). The germline V gene has CDR1 SGDLS and CDR2 YYNGEE. The V end was cut by 3 bases, the J end by 4 bases, with 13 bases between. CDR3 length: 14 residues. The CDR3 DNA is TGTGCCAGCAGCGCCGCCCTTGAGGGAGAGACCCAGTACTTC. This gives the protein CASSAALEGETQYF.

This clone showed up just once. The CDR3 protein is CAISESGRSFYGYTF. The CDR3 DNA reads TGTGCCATCAGTGAGTCGGGCAGGTCCTTCTATGGCTACACCTTC. The gene calls are TRBV10-3 and TRBJ1-2; D uncertain. Germline V gene sequence: CDR1 ENHRY, CDR2 SYGVKD. V was pared by 0 bases and J by 4 bases, with 12 bases between. This CDR3 is built from 15 residues.

This clone was detected a few times. The rearrangement joins TRBV2 to TRBJ1-1, with 11 bases lining up with TRBD1. This CDR3 is 15 amino acids long. The J segment lost 4 bases and the V segment lost 6 bases, leaving 7 bases of the junction unmatched. CDR1 is SNHLY and CDR2 is FYNNEI in the germline V gene. DNA for the CDR3: TGTGCCAGCAGGGGGGACAGGGGGGCTCTCACTGAAGCTTTCTTT. Amino acid sequence: CASRGDRGALTEAFF.

This clone has a handful of counts. This chain joins TRBV28 and TRBJ1-5; the D gene is possibly TRBD1 (6 bases). This CDR3 has 14 amino acids. Germline V gene sequence: CDR1 MDHEN, CDR2 SYDVKM. Trimming removed 4 bases from V and 3 bases from J, with 10 bases in between. CDR3 nucleotide sequence: TGTGCCAGCAGTTACCCAGGGGTCAATCAGCCCCAGCATTTT. This gives the protein CASSYPGVNQPQHF.

V and J are TRBV2 and TRBJ2-1; D is perhaps TRBD1 (5 bases). Trimming shortened V by 6 bases and J by 4 bases, and 10 bases separated the two germline ends. CDR1 and CDR2 from the germline V gene are SNHLY and FYNNEI. CDR3 length equals 13 residues. As DNA, the CDR3 is TGTGCCAGCAGCCTAGACAGTTACAATGAGCAGTTCTTC. Its protein product is CASSLDSYNEQFF.

V usage is TRBV21-1 and J usage is TRBJ1-1; the D segment call TRBD1 is taken from the table without a DNA check. TRBV21-1 is annotated as a pseudogene. The length of the CDR3 is 21 residues. The CDR3 is CASSNEGSLGGQGALDTEAFF. CDR3 nucleotides: TGTGCCAGCAGCAATGAAGGGAGCCTTGGAGGACAGGGGGCATTGGACACTGAAGCTTTCTTT.

The chain has TRBV6-5 and TRBJ1-1; the D gene is possibly TRBD1 (5 bases). V was clipped by 2 bases and J by 11 bases, with 15 bases between them. This CDR3 region has 13 residues. Germline V gene data show CDR1 as MNHEY and CDR2 as SVGAGI. The CDR3 is CASSYGAPGRAFF. DNA for the CDR3: TGTGCCAGCAGTTACGGGGCACCCGGGAGGGCTTTCTTT.

The CDR3 is CASSWEGQGQPQHF. The CDR3 bases are TGTGCCAGCAGCTGGGAGGGGCAGGGCCAGCCCCAGCATTTT. This rearrangement joins TRBV7-2 to TRBJ1-5, with D perhaps matching TRBD1 (5 bases). CDR3 size: 14 residues. Germline V gene sequence: CDR1 SGHTA, CDR2 FQGNSA. V gave up 4 bases and J gave up 7 bases, with 14 bases separating them.

The chain couples TRBV20-1 to TRBJ1-5, with a tentative D call TRBD1 (5 bases). Germline assignment: CDR1 DFQATT and CDR2 SNEGSKA (reference sequence). Trimming cost V 3 bases and J 4 bases, with 10 bases left between them. The CDR3 runs to 13 residues. CDR3 nucleotides: TGCAGTGCTAGTCCAGGGCCGAATCAGCCCCAGCATTTT. Translated, it gives CSASPGPNQPQHF.

V gene TRBV11-2 combines with J gene TRBJ1-5; D perhaps matches TRBD1 (5 bases). V was shortened by 6 bases and J by 1 base, with 13 bases between the two germline ends. In germline, CDR1 is SGHAT, CDR2 FQNNGV. The CDR3 length is 15 residues. The CDR3, as DNA: TGTGCCAGCAGTTTGACGGGGGGGAGCAATCAGCCCCAGCATTTT. Its protein product is CASSLTGGSNQPQHF.

This chain links TRBV18 with TRBJ1-5, with 12 bases lining up with TRBD1. This CDR3 contains 14 residues. V lost 6 bases, J lost 5 bases, and 2 bases stayed unmatched. Germline V gives CDR1 KGHSH, CDR2 LQKENI. CDR3 sequence reads: CASSGTGGDQPQHF. The CDR3 coding sequence is TGTGCCAGCTCCGGGACAGGGGGCGATCAGCCCCAGCATTTT. Using reference TRBV18 and TRBJ1-5 for the parts outside the CDR3, the full variable domain is NAGVMQNPRHLVRRRGQEARLRCSPMKGHSHVYWYRQLPEEGLKFMVYLQKENIIDESGMPKERFSAEFPKEGPSILRIQQVVRGDSAAYFCASSGTGGDQPQHFGDGTRLSIL.

This chain uses TRBV21-1 with TRBJ1-3; the table calls TRBD1, which could not be checked here. TRBV21-1 counts as a pseudogene. This CDR3 has 17 amino acids. The CDR3: CASSKQGAGGAGNTIYF. The CDR3 DNA is TGTGCCAGCAGCAAACAGGGGGCAGGGGGCGCGGGAAACACCATATATTTT.

CDR3 sequence reads: CASSPRVSLNTEAFF. The CDR3, as DNA: TGTGCCAGCTCACCAAGAGTGAGTTTGAACACTGAAGCTTTCTTT. The chain links TRBV18 to TRBJ1-1; no clear D. The V end lost 2 bases, the J end lost 0 bases, and 10 bases lay between the germline ends. Germline-derived CDR1 and CDR2 are KGHSH and LQKENI. The CDR3 runs to 15 residues.

On this clone itself: This sequence may be a read error, since a much larger clone differs from it by one base. The chain employs TRBV6-5 and TRBJ1-5, with D unresolved. This CDR3 has 14 amino acids. Germline values: CDR1 MNHEY, CDR2 SVGAGI. V lost 6 bases, J lost 5 bases, and 14 bases lay in between. The CDR3: CASSSRREDQPQHF. The CDR3 nucleotides read TGTGCCAGCAGCTCCAGGAGGGAGGATCAGCCCCAGCATTTT.

The CDR3 loop reads CAISESGREDSPLHF. CDR3 nucleotide sequence: TGTGCCATCAGTGAGTCAGGCAGGGAAGATTCACCCCTCCACTTT. This sequence joins TRBV10-3 and TRBJ1-6; D possibly corresponds to TRBD1 (5 bases). This CDR3 comprises 15 residues. CDR1 and CDR2 (germline): ENHRY, SYGVKD. V lost 0 bases and J lost 8, with 11 bases in between.

V gene TRBV9 combines with J gene TRBJ1-3; 8 bases fit TRBD1. The CDR3 consists of 14 residues. Germline lookup yields CDR1 SGDLS and CDR2 YYNGEE. After removal of 4 bases from V and 4 bases from J, the junction contained 4 bases not matched to a gene. CDR3 loop: CASSQRTGGNTIYF. The CDR3 region has the DNA TGTGCCAGCAGCCAGAGGACAGGGGGAAACACCATATATTTT. The whole variable domain, filled in from reference TRBV9 and TRBJ1-3, reads DSGVTQTPKHLITATGQRVTLRCSPRSGDLSVYWYQQSLDQGLQFLIQYYNGEERAKGNILERFSAQQFPDLHSELNLSSLELGDSALYFCASSQRTGGNTIYFGEGSWLTVV.

This sequence joins TRBV19 and TRBJ2-2; D perhaps matches TRBD1 (6 bases). Germline assignment: CDR1 LNHDA and CDR2 SQIVND (reference sequence). Trimming pared 5 bases from V and 8 bases from J, leaving 12 bases between. The CDR3 contains 13 residues. The CDR3 here is CASSSQGLGELFF. The CDR3 coding sequence is TGTGCCAGTAGTTCACAGGGTCTGGGGGAGCTGTTTTTT. Complete variable domain (other parts from reference TRBV19 and TRBJ2-2): DGGITQSPKYLFRKEGQNVTLSCEQNLNHDAMYWYRQDPGQGLRLIYYSQIVNDFQKGDIAEGYSVSREKKESFPLTVTSAQKNPTAFYLCASSSQGLGELFFGEGSRLTVL.

The V gene is TRBV9, the J gene TRBJ2-7, with 8 bases aligning to TRBD2. Germline V lookup: CDR1 SGDLS, CDR2 YYNGEE. The CDR3 consists of 15 residues. V lost 1 base and J lost 2; bases outside the gene matches: 5. The CDR3 DNA follows: TGTGCCAGCAGCGTACGGGGGGGACCCACCTACGAGCAGTACTTC. Its protein is CASSVRGGPTYEQYF.

The rearrangement uses TRBV7-2 and TRBJ2-7; 8 nucleotides match TRBD1. CDR1 is SGHTA, CDR2 FQGNSA, per germline. CDR3 size: 14 residues. V lost 5 bases to trimming and J lost 2 bases; unmatched junction nucleotides: 5. The CDR3 coding sequence is TGTGCCAGCAGCCAGACAGGGGCCGCCTACGAGCAGTACTTC. The encoded protein is CASSQTGAAYEQYF.

The rearrangement joins TRBV4-2 to TRBJ1-1; TRBD1 matches at 11 bases. This CDR3 is 16 amino acids long. Germline loops: CDR1 LGHNA, CDR2 YNFKEQ. With V trimmed by 3 bases and J by 4 bases, 7 bases remained unmatched. The CDR3 sequence is CASSHFGTGGTTEAFF. CDR3 nucleotides: TGTGCCAGCAGCCATTTCGGGACAGGGGGAACCACTGAAGCTTTCTTT.

The chain has TRBV29-1 and TRBJ1-1; maybe TRBD1 (6 bases). Germline V gene sequence: CDR1 SQVTM, CDR2 ANQGSEA. The CDR3 contains 13 residues. V lost 6 bases and J 0 bases, leaving 11 bases between the germline ends. The CDR3 coding sequence is TGCAGCGTGGCAGGGGCTTTGAACACTGAAGCTTTCTTT. It encodes CSVAGALNTEAFF.

This clone was picked up one time. V is TRBV4-3 and J is TRBJ2-2, with TRBD2 matching over 8 bases. CDR3 length equals 15 residues. Germline values: CDR1 LGHNA, CDR2 YSLEER. The trim removed 2 bases at V and 6 bases at J, leaving 5 bases unmatched. CDR3 coding DNA: TGCGCCAGCAGCCAATGGACTAGCCGGCCCGGGGAGCTGTTTTTT. Its protein is CASSQWTSRPGELFF.

This sequence joins TRBV19 and TRBJ1-2, with 11 bases lining up with TRBD1. The CDR3 has 17 amino acids. J was trimmed by 0 bases and V by 8 bases; bases with no gene match: 11. Per the germline V gene, CDR1 is LNHDA and CDR2 is SQIVND (reference sequence). The DNA for the CDR3 is TGTGCCAGTCATAACACGGACAGGGGGCCGTCTAACTATGGCTACACCTTC. As protein: CASHNTDRGPSNYGYTF.